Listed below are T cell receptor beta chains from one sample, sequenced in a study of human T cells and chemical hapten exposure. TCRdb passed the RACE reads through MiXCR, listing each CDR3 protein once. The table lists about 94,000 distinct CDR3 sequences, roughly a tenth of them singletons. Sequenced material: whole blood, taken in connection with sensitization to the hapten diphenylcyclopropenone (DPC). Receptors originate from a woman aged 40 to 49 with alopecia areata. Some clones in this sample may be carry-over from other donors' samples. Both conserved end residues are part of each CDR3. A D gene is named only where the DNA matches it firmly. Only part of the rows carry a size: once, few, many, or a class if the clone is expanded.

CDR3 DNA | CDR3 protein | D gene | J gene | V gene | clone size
TGCAGTGCTAGAGACGTAAACGAGCAGTACTTC | CSARDVNEQYF | - | TRBJ2-7 | TRBV20-1 | many
TGCGCCAGCAGCCAAGATGCGACAGGGGGGGTTGAGACCCAGTACTTC | CASSQDATGGVETQYF | TRBD1 | TRBJ2-5 | TRBV4-1 | many
TGTGCCTGGAGCCGGGACACCATTAGGGGCTATGGCTACACCTTC | CAWSRDTIRGYGYTF | - | TRBJ1-2 | TRBV30 | -
TGTGCCAGCAGCTTAAACAGTAAGAGGGAAAAACTGTTTTTT | CASSLNSKREKLFF | - | TRBJ1-4 | TRBV11-2 | -
TGCAGTGCCCCACAGGATGCGAACACTGAAGCTTTCTTT | CSAPQDANTEAFF | - | TRBJ1-1 | TRBV20-1 | -
TGTGCCAGCAGCTTCAGGGGTCCAGATACGCAGTATTTT | CASSFRGPDTQYF | - | TRBJ2-3 | TRBV11-3 | many
TGTGCCAGCAGCCCCCAGCGCACAGATACGCAGTATTTT | CASSPQRTDTQYF | - | TRBJ2-3 | TRBV7-2 | few
TGTGCCAGCACCTCAGGACCCCGCGGGAGCTCCTACAATGAGCAGTTCTTC | CASTSGPRGSSYNEQFF | TRBD2 | TRBJ2-1 | TRBV6-2/TRBV6-3 | -
TGTGCCAGCAGTCTCCGGACTAGCGGCGAGCAGTACTTC | CASSLRTSGEQYF | TRBD2 | TRBJ2-7 | TRBV28 | -
TGTGCCAGCAGCCCTTTAGTAGCGGGAGGGCTCGAGCAGTACTTC | CASSPLVAGGLEQYF | TRBD2 | TRBJ2-7 | TRBV3-1 | many
TGTGCCAGCAGTCCCTCGGGGGTCGTGAACACTGAAGCTTTCTTT | CASSPSGVVNTEAFF | - | TRBJ1-1 | TRBV12-3/TRBV12-4 | -
TGTGCCAGCAGAAGAGACTCCCGGGCCACAGATACGCAGTATTTT | CASRRDSRATDTQYF | - | TRBJ2-3 | TRBV7-8 | -
TGCAGCGTTGAGACAGGGGATCCCTACGAGCAGTACTTC | CSVETGDPYEQYF | TRBD1 | TRBJ2-7 | TRBV29-1 | -
TGCAGTGCTAGAGACAGACTAGGGGCGGAGACCCAGTACTTC | CSARDRLGAETQYF | - | TRBJ2-5 | TRBV20-1 | -
TGCGCCAGCAGCTTAGGGGGCGAGCAAGAGACCCAGTACTTC | CASSLGGEQETQYF | TRBD1 | TRBJ2-5 | TRBV5-1 | few
TGTGCCAGCACCCCAAGCTCCTACAATGAGCAGTTCTTC | CASTPSSYNEQFF | - | TRBJ2-1 | TRBV6-1 | many
TGTGCCAGCAGCAATGGATGGCCGGGACAGGGCACCACCGGGGAGCTGTTTTTT | CASSNGWPGQGTTGELFF | TRBD1 | TRBJ2-2 | TRBV11-1 | many
TGTGCCAGCAGTTACATTGACGGGACACTCTATGGCTACACCTTC | CASSYIDGTLYGYTF | - | TRBJ1-2 | TRBV6-2/TRBV6-3 | few
TGTGCCAGCAGTGACCTGCTAGCGAGGTATACAGATACGCAGTATTTT | CASSDLLARYTDTQYF | - | TRBJ2-3 | TRBV28 | many
TGTGCCAGCAGTTACTCCGGGGGGGATGAAGCTTTCTTT | CASSYSGGDEAFF | - | TRBJ1-1 | TRBV6-6 | -
TGCGCCAGTTCCCTAGCGGGGCTACCTAATGAGCAGTTCTTC | CASSLAGLPNEQFF | TRBD2 | TRBJ2-1 | TRBV23-1 | few
TGTGCCAGCAACAGGAGGGCCGCATATACAGATACGCAGTATTTT | CASNRRAAYTDTQYF | - | TRBJ2-3 | TRBV6-6 | once
TGTGCCAGCAGTTACCCTTCCCCTAGCGGGATTGATACGCAGTATTTT | CASSYPSPSGIDTQYF | TRBD2 | TRBJ2-3 | TRBV6-2/TRBV6-3 | many
TGTGCCAGCAGCTCAGGAACTAGCGGGAGTACCTACAATGAGCAGTTCTTC | CASSSGTSGSTYNEQFF | TRBD2 | TRBJ2-1 | TRBV7-9 | few
TGTGCCAGCAGCGTAGGACCGGGGGGCCCAGATACGCAGTATTTT | CASSVGPGGPDTQYF | - | TRBJ2-3 | TRBV9 | -
TGTGCCATCAGTGCACTAGCGGTATACAATGAGCAGTTCTTC | CAISALAVYNEQFF | TRBD2 | TRBJ2-1 | TRBV10-3 | -
TGTGCCAGCAGTTTTCCTGGGGCCAACGTCCTGACTTTC | CASSFPGANVLTF | - | TRBJ2-6 | TRBV28 | many
TGTGCCAGCAGTTTAGACAGGGGGTGGACCGGGGAGCTGTTTTTT | CASSLDRGWTGELFF | TRBD1 | TRBJ2-2 | TRBV6-1 | many
TGTGCCATCAGCGCCGGGACAGGTTACGAGCAGTACTTC | CAISAGTGYEQYF | TRBD1 | TRBJ2-7 | TRBV10-3 | many
TGCAGCGTTGGAGGACTGGTCTCCACCGGGGAGCTGTTTTTT | CSVGGLVSTGELFF | - | TRBJ2-2 | TRBV29-1 | many
TGTGCCAGCAGAAGGACTTCAGGGCGTCACACTGAAGCTTTCTTT | CASRRTSGRHTEAFF | - | TRBJ1-1 | TRBV28 | few
TGCGCCAGCAGCCTGCAGGGCGCGGGCACAGATACGCAGTATTTT | CASSLQGAGTDTQYF | - | TRBJ2-3 | TRBV5-1 | -
TGTGCCAGCAGCCTAGGATACGGGACAGCCTACAATGAGCAGTTCTTC | CASSLGYGTAYNEQFF | TRBD1 | TRBJ2-1 | TRBV9 | -
TGTGCCAGCAGCGTAGCGGCGGGACTAGCGGGAGTAGAGACCCAGTACTTC | CASSVAAGLAGVETQYF | TRBD2 | TRBJ2-5 | TRBV9 | many
TGTGCCAGTAGTAAGGGTCGGGACCTGGGCTACACCTTC | CASSKGRDLGYTF | - | TRBJ1-2 | TRBV19 | many
TGTGCCAGCAGCTTAGACCCACAGGGCTTTGATGGCTACACCTTC | CASSLDPQGFDGYTF | - | TRBJ1-2 | TRBV7-9 | -
TGCAGCGTTGAAACCGTGAGGGATACGCAGTATTTT | CSVETVRDTQYF | - | TRBJ2-3 | TRBV29-1 | -
TGCAGTGCTAGAGGACAGGGTGGGGAAAAACTGTTTTTT | CSARGQGGEKLFF | TRBD1 | TRBJ1-4 | TRBV20-1 | few
TGTGCCAGCAGCCTGGCCATAACCGGGACAGGCACTGAAGCTTTCTTT | CASSLAITGTGTEAFF | TRBD1 | TRBJ1-1 | TRBV7-2 | many
TGTGCCATCACCTCCTCCTACGAGCAGTACTTC | CAITSSYEQYF | - | TRBJ2-7 | TRBV28 | -
TGTGCCAGCAGCAAGATCGAGGGGCACACTGAAGCTTTCTTT | CASSKIEGHTEAFF | - | TRBJ1-1 | TRBV7-9 | many
TGTGCCAGCAGCCCGGCCCCGGACAGGGCCGAGCAGTACTTC | CASSPAPDRAEQYF | TRBD1 | TRBJ2-7 | TRBV7-2 | -
TGCAGCGTGGTTACCACCGGGACAGCGACCTACGAGCAGTACTTC | CSVVTTGTATYEQYF | TRBD1 | TRBJ2-7 | TRBV29-1 | few
TGTGCCAGCAGCGGACGAAAAGCCTACGAGCAGTACTTC | CASSGRKAYEQYF | - | TRBJ2-7 | TRBV7-2 | few
TGCGCCAGCAGCCAACCGGGACAGGGGGTAAATGAGCAGTTCTTC | CASSQPGQGVNEQFF | TRBD1 | TRBJ2-1 | TRBV5-1 | few
TGTGCCAGCAGTTCCACCTCGACAGGGCTCAATCAGCCCCAGCATTTT | CASSSTSTGLNQPQHF | TRBD1 | TRBJ1-5 | TRBV2 | many
TGTGCCAGCAGCTCCCTAACGTGGCGGTTAGACACCGGGGAGCTGTTTTTT | CASSSLTWRLDTGELFF | - | TRBJ2-2 | TRBV11-2 | many
TGCAGTGCTCCGAACCAGGGACGCACAGATACGCAGTATTTT | CSAPNQGRTDTQYF | - | TRBJ2-3 | TRBV20-1 | few
TGTGCCAGCAGTTCCGGGACACTATACACCGGGGAGCTGTTTTTT | CASSSGTLYTGELFF | - | TRBJ2-2 | TRBV2 | -
TGTGCCAGCAGCTTAGGGGGACAGTCCGCCTACGAGCAGTACTTC | CASSLGGQSAYEQYF | TRBD1 | TRBJ2-7 | TRBV11-2 | many
TGTGCCATCAGTGATAAGGCGGGAACCTACAATGAGCAGTTCTTC | CAISDKAGTYNEQFF | - | TRBJ2-1 | TRBV10-3 | -
TGTGCCAGCAGCTTGGGACTAAGCACAGATACGCAGTATTTT | CASSLGLSTDTQYF | TRBD2 | TRBJ2-3 | TRBV7-2 | few
TGTGCCAGCAGTTTGGGAGGGGTAGGAATCACTGAAGCTTTCTTT | CASSLGGVGITEAFF | - | TRBJ1-1 | TRBV12-3/TRBV12-4 | many
TGTGCCAGCAGCAGGTCCGGGACAGGGAGGAACAATGAGCAGTTCTTC | CASSRSGTGRNNEQFF | TRBD1 | TRBJ2-1 | TRBV7-9 | few
TGTGCCAGCAGCGGCAATAGCGCGAAAAGAGAGACCCAGTACTTC | CASSGNSAKRETQYF | - | TRBJ2-5 | TRBV6-6 | few
TGTGCCAGCAGCTTCGGGACTTACTACGAGCAGTACTTC | CASSFGTYYEQYF | - | TRBJ2-7 | TRBV7-9 | few
TGTGCCAGCAGCCCTACTGACAGGGACTCTGGAAACACCATATATTTT | CASSPTDRDSGNTIYF | TRBD1 | TRBJ1-3 | TRBV28 | many
TGCAGCGTCGGACAGGTACTACAAGAGACCCAGTACTTC | CSVGQVLQETQYF | TRBD1 | TRBJ2-5 | TRBV29-1 | many